This T cell receptor beta chain was identified during a study of cytomegalovirus exposure and HLA in healthy donors. Trimming removed 5 bases from V and 7 bases from J, with 20 bases in between. This CDR3 is 16 amino acids long. The V gene's germline CDR1 is SGHDN and CDR2 FVKESK. Amplification used 60 Vbeta primers and 13 Jbeta primers. Method: immunoSEQ multiplex PCR; TCRdb's copy keeps in-frame clones and lacks some. Among 100,000 to 120,000 clones listed, around 85% were seen once. The chain combines TRBV14 with TRBJ1-4; D is unclear. Specimen: PBMCs. This sequence originates from a man aged 40-49 years in good health and CMV-seronegative. CDR3 region: CASSEMSGTSTEKLFF. CDR3 bases: TGTGCCAGCAGCGAAATGAGCGGAACCTCTACTGAAAAACTGTTTTTT. Combining the CDR3 with reference TRBV14 and TRBJ1-4 gives the whole variable domain EAGVTQFPSHSVIEKGQTVTLRCDPISGHDNLYWYRRVMGKEIKFLLHFVKESKQDESGMPNNRFLAERTGGTYSTLKVQPAELEDSGVYFCASSEMSGTSTEKLFFGSGTQLSVL.